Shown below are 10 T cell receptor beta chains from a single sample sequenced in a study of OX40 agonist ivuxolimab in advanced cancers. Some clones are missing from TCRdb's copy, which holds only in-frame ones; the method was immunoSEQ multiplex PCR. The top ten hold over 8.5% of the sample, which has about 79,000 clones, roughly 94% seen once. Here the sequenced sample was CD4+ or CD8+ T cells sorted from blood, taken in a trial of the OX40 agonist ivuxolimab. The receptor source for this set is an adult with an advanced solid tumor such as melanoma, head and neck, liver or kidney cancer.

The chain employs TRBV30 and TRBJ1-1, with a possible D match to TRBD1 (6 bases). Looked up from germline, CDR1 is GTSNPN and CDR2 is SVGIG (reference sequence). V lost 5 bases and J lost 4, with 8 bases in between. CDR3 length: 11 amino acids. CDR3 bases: TGTGCCTGGGAAGGGGGCACTGAAGCTTTCTTT. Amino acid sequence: CAWEGGTEAFF.

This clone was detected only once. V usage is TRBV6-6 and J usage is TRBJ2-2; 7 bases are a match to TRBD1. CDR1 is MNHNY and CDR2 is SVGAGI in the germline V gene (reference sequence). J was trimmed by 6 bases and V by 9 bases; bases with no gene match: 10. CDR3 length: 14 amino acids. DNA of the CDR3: TGTGCCAGTAGCGACGTCCAGGGGGCCGGGGAGCTGTTTTTT. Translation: CASSDVQGAGELFF.

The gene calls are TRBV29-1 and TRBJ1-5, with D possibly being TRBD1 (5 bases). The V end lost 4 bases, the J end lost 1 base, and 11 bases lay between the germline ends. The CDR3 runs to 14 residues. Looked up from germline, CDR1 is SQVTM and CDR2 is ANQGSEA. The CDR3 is CSVALGGSNQPQHF. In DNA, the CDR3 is TGCAGCGTTGCCCTGGGGGGGAGCAATCAGCCCCAGCATTTT.

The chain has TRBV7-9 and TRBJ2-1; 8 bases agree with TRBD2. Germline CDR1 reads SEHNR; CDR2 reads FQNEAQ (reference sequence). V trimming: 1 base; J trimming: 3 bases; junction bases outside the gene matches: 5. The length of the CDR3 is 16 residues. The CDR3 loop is CASSLGVSGNYNEQFF. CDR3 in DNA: TGTGCCAGCAGCTTAGGGGTTAGCGGGAACTACAATGAGCAGTTCTTC.

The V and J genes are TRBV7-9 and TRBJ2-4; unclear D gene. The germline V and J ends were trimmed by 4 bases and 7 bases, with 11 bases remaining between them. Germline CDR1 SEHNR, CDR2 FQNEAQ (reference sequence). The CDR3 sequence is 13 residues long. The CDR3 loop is CASSSRDNNIQYF. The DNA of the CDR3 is TGTGCCAGCAGCTCTAGAGACAACAACATTCAGTACTTC.

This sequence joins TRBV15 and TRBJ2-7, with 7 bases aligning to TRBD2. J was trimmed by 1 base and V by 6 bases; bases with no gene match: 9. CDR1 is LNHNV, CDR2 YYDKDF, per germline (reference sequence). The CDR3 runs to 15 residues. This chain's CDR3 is CATSMSLGGSYEQYF. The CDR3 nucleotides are TGTGCCACCAGTATGAGCCTGGGAGGGTCCTACGAGCAGTACTTC.

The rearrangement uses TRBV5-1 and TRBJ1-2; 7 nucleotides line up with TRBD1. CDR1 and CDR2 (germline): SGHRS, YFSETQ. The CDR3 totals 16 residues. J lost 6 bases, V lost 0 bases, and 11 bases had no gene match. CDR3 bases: TGCGCCAGCAGCTTGGCCGGGGACAGCCGGCGGGATGGCTACACCTTC. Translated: CASSLAGDSRRDGYTF.

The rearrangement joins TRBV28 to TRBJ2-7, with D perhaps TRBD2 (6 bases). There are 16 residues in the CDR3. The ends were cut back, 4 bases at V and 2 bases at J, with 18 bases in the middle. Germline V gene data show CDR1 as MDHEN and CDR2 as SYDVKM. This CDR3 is CASSSHLASLPYEQYF. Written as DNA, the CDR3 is TGTGCCAGCAGTTCCCACCTAGCGAGCTTGCCCTACGAGCAGTACTTC.

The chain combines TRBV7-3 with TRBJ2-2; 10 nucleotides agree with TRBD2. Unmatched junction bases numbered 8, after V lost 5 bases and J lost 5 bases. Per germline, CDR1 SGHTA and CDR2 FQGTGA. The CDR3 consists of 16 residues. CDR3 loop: CASSPSSGSSTGELFF. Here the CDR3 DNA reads TGTGCCAGCAGCCCTTCTAGCGGGAGCAGTACCGGGGAGCTGTTTTTT.

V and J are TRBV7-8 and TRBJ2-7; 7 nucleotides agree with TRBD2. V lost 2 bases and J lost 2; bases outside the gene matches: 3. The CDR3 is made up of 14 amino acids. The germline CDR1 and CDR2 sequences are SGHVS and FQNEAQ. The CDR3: CASSLNAGAYEQYF. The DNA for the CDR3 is TGTGCCAGCAGCTTAAACGCGGGGGCCTACGAGCAGTACTTC.